These 16 T cell receptor beta chains were sequenced from one sample in a study of cytomegalovirus exposure and HLA in healthy donors. Vbeta (60) and Jbeta (13) primers were used in the PCR. The data were produced by immunoSEQ multiplex PCR, yet TCRdb's version contains in-frame clones alone and is incomplete. The sample consists of under 200,000 clones, roughly 84% of them appearing once. The sequenced material came from PBMCs. These receptors originate from a boy between 5 and 17 years old in good health and CMV-seronegative.

This chain links TRBV4-1 with TRBJ1-3; D gene ambiguous. Between the trimmed V and J ends, which lost 4 bases and 1 base, there was a span of 11 bases. The CDR3 extends over 15 amino acids. Germline V gene sequence: CDR1 MGHRA, CDR2 YSYEKL. The CDR3 DNA follows: TGCGCCAGCAGCCCCTCCACAGATTCTGGAAACACCATATATTTT. Its translation: CASSPSTDSGNTIYF.

This clone was observed once. V is TRBV11-2 and J is TRBJ2-5, with TRBD1 as a possible D gene (6 bases). The ends were cut back, 5 bases at V and 4 bases at J, with 14 bases in the middle. The CDR3 consists of 14 residues. The V gene's germline CDR1 is SGHAT and CDR2 FQNNGV. For the CDR3, the DNA is TGTGCCAGCAGCCGGGCCGAAGGGGGAGAGACCCAGTACTTC. This translates into CASSRAEGGETQYF. Full variable domain (remainder filled in from reference TRBV11-2 and TRBJ2-5): EAGVAQSPRYKIIEKRQSVAFWCNPISGHATLYWYQQILGQGPKLLIQFQNNGVVDDSQLPKDRFSAERLKGVDSTLKIQPAKLEDSAVYLCASSRAEGGETQYFGPGTRLLVL.

The chain combines TRBV19 with TRBJ1-2; a weak D match, TRBD1 (6 bases). Trimming stripped 7 bases from V and 1 base from J, with 7 bases between. CDR3 length: 12 amino acids. Germline assignment: CDR1 LNHDA and CDR2 SQIVND (reference sequence). In DNA form, the CDR3 reads TGTGCCAGTAACAGGGTTAACTATGGCTACACCTTC. Its translation is CASNRVNYGYTF.

The rearrangement links TRBV27 to TRBJ1-3, with a possible D match to TRBD1 (5 bases). Germline V CDR1 and CDR2: MNHEY, SMNVEV (reference sequence). CDR3 length equals 13 residues. Trimming took off 3 bases at V and 7 bases at J, with 10 bases between the two ends. As DNA, the CDR3 is TGTGCCAGCAGTTTTCGGGGGGGTAACACCATATATTTT. Translating it yields CASSFRGGNTIYF.

To note about this clone: A junction boundary mismatches the germline segment, possibly from a read error. The chain uses TRBV7-7 and TRBJ2-1, with TRBD2 matching 14 bases. This CDR3 contains 15 residues. Germline V gene sequence: CDR1 SSHAT, CDR2 FNYEAQ (reference sequence). The CDR3 nucleotides are TGTGCTAGCAGCTTAGGGACTAGCGGGAGAAATGAGCAGTTCTTC. It specifies CASSLGTSGRNEQFF.

The chain carries TRBV2 and TRBJ2-2; the match to TRBD1 covers 7 bases. CDR1 and CDR2 (germline): SNHLY, FYNNEI. The junction had 6 bases not matched to a gene; V was cut back by 10 bases and J by 7 bases. The CDR3 runs to 12 residues. The CDR3: CAIQGSGGELFF. The CDR3 nucleotides read TGTGCCATACAGGGGTCGGGCGGGGAGCTGTTTTTT. Supplemented by reference TRBV2 and TRBJ2-2, the full variable domain reads EPEVTQTPSHQVTQMGQEVILRCVPISNHLYFYWYRQILGQKVEFLVSFYNNEISEKSEIFDDQFSVERPDGSNFTLKIRSTKLEDSAMYFCAIQGSGGELFFGEGSRLTVL.

V is TRBV5-6 and J is TRBJ1-1; D is possibly TRBD1 (5 bases). The CDR3 has 15 residues. Germline assignment: CDR1 SGHDT and CDR2 YYEEEE. Trimming shortened V by 5 bases and J by 4 bases, and 18 bases separated the two germline ends. The CDR3 region is CASSKYYGGGTEAFF. The CDR3 DNA is TGTGCCAGCAGTAAATATTACGGGGGAGGCACTGAAGCTTTCTTT.

V usage is TRBV5-1 and J usage is TRBJ2-2; 7 bases fit TRBD2. Germline lookup yields CDR1 SGHRS and CDR2 YFSETQ. This CDR3 is 16 amino acids long. With V trimmed by 4 bases and J by 1 base, 7 bases remained unmatched. DNA for the CDR3: TGCGCCAGCAGCGGGGGTGTAGCGGGGAACACCGGGGAGCTGTTTTTT. It is translated as CASSGGVAGNTGELFF.

This chain uses TRBV10-3 with TRBJ1-2; the match to TRBD1 covers 8 bases. Per the germline V gene, CDR1 is ENHRY and CDR2 is SYGVKD. The CDR3 spans 14 residues. V lost 6 bases, J lost 5 bases, and 8 bases stayed unmatched. The CDR3 region is CAIREDRVRYGYTF. For the CDR3, the DNA is TGTGCCATCAGGGAGGACAGGGTTCGATATGGCTACACCTTC.

This sequence joins TRBV6-1 and TRBJ2-2; TRBD1 matches at 9 bases. With V trimmed by 8 bases and J by 6 bases, 7 bases remained unmatched. Germline values: CDR1 MNHNS, CDR2 SASEGT. This CDR3 is 14 amino acids long. The DNA of the CDR3 is TGTGCCAGCTGGACAGGGGTGGGGGCCGGGGAGCTGTTTTTT. As protein: CASWTGVGAGELFF.

The V and J genes are TRBV7-2 and TRBJ1-3; tentative D call: TRBD1 (6 bases). The CDR3 spans 14 residues. Germline V gives CDR1 SGHTA, CDR2 FQGNSA. Trimming pared 5 bases from V and 8 bases from J, leaving 16 bases between. The CDR3 sequence: CASSPDRFYHTIYF. The CDR3 coding sequence is TGTGCCAGCAGCCCTGACAGGTTCTATCACACCATATATTTT.

The chain joins TRBV2 to TRBJ2-7; no definite D call. Trimming stripped 7 bases from V and 4 bases from J, with 14 bases between. The length of the CDR3 is 13 residues. From germline, CDR1 is SNHLY and CDR2 FYNNEI. In DNA form, the CDR3 reads TGTGCCAGCACCACCCTCCTCACATACGAGCAGTACTTC. Amino acids: CASTTLLTYEQYF.

The V call is TRBV28, the J call TRBJ2-2, with D hard to call. The CDR3 contains 13 residues. CDR1 MDHEN and CDR2 SYDVKM come from the germline V gene. V lost 6 bases to trimming and J lost 6 bases, with 11 bases between them. The chain's CDR3 is CASRSDNPGELFF. DNA of the CDR3: TGTGCCAGCAGATCCGACAACCCCGGGGAGCTGTTTTTT.

This rearrangement joins TRBV29-1 to TRBJ2-7; 7 bases line up with TRBD2. CDR3 length: 15 amino acids. The trim removed 2 bases at V and 2 bases at J, leaving 9 bases unmatched. From germline, CDR1 is SQVTM and CDR2 ANQGSEA. CDR3 protein: CSVELRFGTTYEQYF. The CDR3, as DNA: TGCAGCGTTGAATTGAGGTTCGGGACTACCTACGAGCAGTACTTC.

This chain joins TRBV28 and TRBJ2-5; 7 nucleotides line up with TRBD2. Germline assignment: CDR1 MDHEN and CDR2 SYDVKM. This CDR3 spans 13 amino acids. Here the CDR3 reads CVTRGEAWGTQYF. The CDR3 nucleotides are TGTGTAACTCGGGGGGAGGCGTGGGGGACCCAGTACTTC.

The J gene is TRBJ2-3, the V gene TRBV5-6, with unresolved D. The CDR3 extends over 11 amino acids. V shed 6 bases and J shed 1 base, with 3 bases lying between them. CDR1 and CDR2 from the germline V gene are SGHDT and YYEEEE. CDR3 region: CASIGTDTQYF. The CDR3 region has the DNA TGTGCCAGCATCGGCACAGATACGCAGTATTTT.